The present TCR beta chain was sequenced within a study of blood T cell repertoires in COVID-19. The CDR3 loop spans 15 amino acids. The germline V gene encodes CDR1 SEHNR and CDR2 FQNEAQ (reference sequence). Trimming cost V 6 bases and J 7 bases; bases outside gene matches: 9. Repertoires were generated with immunoSEQ multiplex PCR, while TCRdb's copy carries only in-frame clones and drops some. The table has about 70,000 clones, approximately 86% seen once. The sequence derives from a human donor in a cohort sampled during active COVID-19. The chain combines TRBV7-9 with TRBJ2-5; 12 bases map to TRBD2. Sequenced input: peripheral blood. This chain's CDR3 is CASRQLAGGPSTQYF. The CDR3 DNA reads as TGTGCCAGCAGACAGCTAGCGGGGGGGCCGTCGACCCAGTACTTC.